These 21 T cell receptor beta chains came from one sample sequenced in a study of T cell responses to AZD1222 COVID-19 vaccine. Only in-frame clones appear in the TCRdb table, and some are missing; sequencing was by immunoSEQ multiplex PCR. This table has about 140,000 clones, 88% appearing once. Sequencing used peripheral blood, obtained 28 days after the second AZD1222 dose. These receptors all stem from an adult who received the AZD1222 COVID-19 vaccine.

The rearrangement joins TRBV10-1 to TRBJ2-7; 7 bases align to TRBD2. The CDR3 length is 15 residues. Looked up from germline, CDR1 is WNHNN and CDR2 is SYGVQD (reference sequence). V gave up 3 bases and J gave up 6 bases; unmatched junction bases: 11. The CDR3 spells CASSDPSGERGEQYF. In DNA form, the CDR3 reads TGCGCCAGCAGTGACCCCTCCGGGGAGCGGGGCGAGCAGTACTTC.

The rearrangement joins TRBV18 to TRBJ1-4, with D maybe TRBD1 (5 bases). The CDR3 is 16 amino acids. Trimming removed 3 bases at V and 6 bases at J, with 17 bases between. Germline V gene sequence: CDR1 KGHSH, CDR2 LQKENI. CDR3 sequence reads: CASSPMGIGGDEKLFF. The CDR3 bases are TGTGCCAGCTCACCCATGGGGATCGGGGGTGATGAAAAACTGTTTTTT.

The rearrangement links TRBV3-1 (or the pseudogene TRBV3-2) to TRBJ1-6; D is uncertain. Germline lookup yields CDR1 LGHDT and CDR2 YNNKEL (reference sequence). The CDR3 spans 14 residues. Trimming removed 3 bases at V and 9 bases at J, with 12 bases between. CDR3 sequence reads: CASSHREGGSPLHF. The CDR3 DNA sequence: TGTGCCAGCAGCCATAGAGAGGGAGGTTCACCCCTCCACTTT.

The chain joins TRBV7-2 to TRBJ2-3; D gene uncertain. Trimming removed 4 bases from V and 0 bases from J, with 8 bases in between. The CDR3 consists of 14 residues. The germline gives CDR1 SGHTA, CDR2 FQGNSA. The CDR3 region has the DNA TGTGCCAGCAGCTCTTATGCTAGCACAGATACGCAGTATTTT. As protein: CASSSYASTDTQYF.

Concerning this clone: The CDR3 does not close with the conserved phenylalanine or tryptophan, likely indicating a read error. The DNA is omitted, as the CDR3 cannot be located on it reliably, and the CDR3 follows TCRdb's listing. This sequence joins TRBV14 and TRBJ1-2; the table names TRBD1, a call not compared with the DNA. CDR1 SGHDN and CDR2 FVKESK come from the germline V gene. The length of the CDR3 is 10 amino acids, counting both ends. The CDR3 reads CASSLRQGAR.

The chain links TRBV28 to TRBJ2-1; 7 bases map to TRBD2. Germline CDR1 MDHEN, CDR2 SYDVKM. The CDR3 is made up of 15 amino acids. Unmatched junction bases numbered 7, after V lost 5 bases and J lost 3 bases. CDR3 region: CASSPRTRIYNEQFF. In DNA form, the CDR3 reads TGTGCCAGCAGTCCCAGGACTAGGATCTACAATGAGCAGTTCTTC. Together with reference TRBV28 and TRBJ2-1, the CDR3 gives the full variable domain: DVKVTQSSRYLVKRTGEKVFLECVQDMDHENMFWYRQDPGLGLRLIYFSYDVKMKEKGDIPEGYSVSREKKERFSLILESASTNQTSMYLCASSPRTRIYNEQFFGPGTRLTVL.

In the case of this clone: The same CDR3 arises from other DNA sequences in this sample as well. The J gene is TRBJ1-6, the V gene TRBV10-3; D remains ambiguous. The CDR3 is 12 residues long. The V end lost 2 bases, the J end lost 8 bases, and 4 bases lay between the germline ends. The germline V gene encodes CDR1 ENHRY and CDR2 SYGVKD. The CDR3 here is CAISEVDSPLHF. CDR3 sequence (DNA): TGTGCCATCAGTGAGGTTGATTCACCCCTCCACTTT.

V is TRBV27 and J is TRBJ2-7; 9 bases match TRBD1. The germline CDR1 and CDR2 sequences are MNHEY and SMNVEV (reference sequence). The length of the CDR3 is 16 residues. Germline trimming cut 9 bases from V and 1 base from J; bases unmatched to any gene: 13. CDR3 sequence (DNA): TGTGCCAGGAGCCGGGACAGGGCAGTACGTTCCTACGAGCAGTACTTC. This gives the protein CARSRDRAVRSYEQYF.

CDR3 nucleotides: TGCGCCAGCAGCCAAGATTCCGCCAGCGGGCTTATGGGAGATACGCAGTATTTT. Its protein is CASSQDSASGLMGDTQYF. The V and J genes are TRBV4-1 and TRBJ2-3; the D gene is possibly TRBD2 (6 bases). There are 18 residues in the CDR3. With 0 bases removed from V and 5 bases from J, the gap between germline ends came to 21 bases. Germline-derived CDR1 and CDR2 are MGHRA and YSYEKL.

The V call is TRBV5-5, the J call TRBJ1-2; D is ambiguous. CDR1 is SGHKS and CDR2 is YYEKEE in the germline V gene (reference sequence). The CDR3 contains 11 residues. V was cut by 1 base and J by 6 bases, with 4 bases left in between. CDR3 sequence: CASSLFDGYTF. CDR3 DNA sequence: TGTGCCAGCAGCTTGTTCGATGGCTACACCTTC.

This clone was seen only once. V and J are TRBV29-1 and TRBJ2-1; 7 bases map to TRBD1. V gave up 3 bases and J gave up 1 base; unmatched junction bases: 3. This CDR3 has 14 residues. Germline CDR1 SQVTM, CDR2 ANQGSEA. The CDR3 reads CSVDKGASYNEQFF. In DNA form, the CDR3 reads TGCAGCGTTGATAAGGGGGCGTCCTACAATGAGCAGTTCTTC.

The chain uses TRBV28 and TRBJ1-1, with D uncertain. Germline-derived CDR1 and CDR2 are MDHEN and SYDVKM. This CDR3 comprises 15 residues. V gave up 5 bases and J gave up 10 bases, with 23 bases separating them. The DNA of the CDR3 is TGTGCCAGCAGTACCCGGGCCTTAAGACTGGTCGGAGCTTTCTTT. Translated, it gives CASSTRALRLVGAFF.

V and J are TRBV20-1 and TRBJ2-1, with a possible D match to TRBD2 (6 bases). Trimming removed 3 bases from V and 1 base from J, with 16 bases in between. The germline CDR1 and CDR2 sequences are DFQATT and SNEGSKA (reference sequence). This CDR3 is built from 16 residues. The CDR3 here is CSASLGGLYSYNEQFF. CDR3 DNA: TGCAGTGCTAGTTTGGGGGGACTGTATTCCTACAATGAGCAGTTCTTC.

The gene calls are TRBV3-1 (or the pseudogene TRBV3-2) and TRBJ1-2; no reliable D call. V was clipped by 1 base and J by 4 bases, with 7 bases between them. This CDR3 comprises 13 residues. Looked up from germline, CDR1 is LGHDT and CDR2 is YNNKEL (reference sequence). CDR3 residues: CASSQGAVYGYTF. CDR3 bases: TGTGCCAGCAGCCAAGGTGCGGTCTATGGCTACACCTTC.

This chain links TRBV3-1 (or the pseudogene TRBV3-2) with TRBJ2-5, with TRBD2 matching over 8 bases. Germline trimming cut 0 bases from V and 5 bases from J; bases unmatched to any gene: 8. Per the germline V gene, CDR1 is LGHDT and CDR2 is YNNKEL (reference sequence). This CDR3 is 16 amino acids long. The CDR3 is CASSQDRGGLGETQYF. As DNA, the CDR3 is TGTGCCAGCAGCCAAGATAGGGGGGGACTAGGGGAGACCCAGTACTTC.

The gene calls are TRBV28 and TRBJ1-2; possible D gene TRBD1, 5 bases. V lost 5 bases and J 4 bases, leaving 8 bases between the germline ends. The germline gives CDR1 MDHEN, CDR2 SYDVKM. This CDR3 contains 12 residues. The CDR3: CASSNGGYGYTF. The CDR3 nucleotides are TGTGCCAGCAGTAATGGGGGCTATGGCTACACCTTC.

The chain combines TRBV7-2 with TRBJ1-2; 9 bases fit TRBD1. The germline gives CDR1 SGHTA, CDR2 FQGNSA. The CDR3 is 15 amino acids. V lost 5 bases to trimming and J lost 4 bases; unmatched junction nucleotides: 8. The CDR3 reads CASSLRQGVVYGYTF. The CDR3 nucleotides read TGTGCCAGCAGCCTCCGACAGGGGGTGGTCTATGGCTACACCTTC. Complete variable domain (other parts from reference TRBV7-2 and TRBJ1-2): GAGVSQSPSNKVTEKGKDVELRCDPISGHTALYWYRQSLGQGLEFLIYFQGNSAPDKSGLPSDRFSAERTGGSVSTLTIQRTQQEDSAVYLCASSLRQGVVYGYTFGSGTRLTVV.

The V gene is TRBV10-3, the J gene TRBJ2-7; TRBD1 aligns across 9 bases. CDR1 is ENHRY, CDR2 SYGVKD, per germline. J was trimmed by 7 bases and V by 5 bases; bases with no gene match: 9. The CDR3 is 14 amino acids. CDR3 in amino acids: CAISSTGGPGEQYF. CDR3 nucleotides: TGTGCCATCAGTTCGACAGGGGGGCCGGGGGAGCAGTACTTC.

This sequence joins TRBV5-1 and TRBJ2-1; D could derive from TRBD1 or TRBD2 (5 bases each). The germline CDR1 and CDR2 sequences are SGHRS and YFSETQ. The CDR3 has 16 amino acids. The V end was cut by 4 bases, the J end by 0 bases, with 14 bases between. CDR3 sequence (DNA): TGCGCCAGCAGCATACTGGGGGTCATCTCCTACAATGAGCAGTTCTTC. It yields the protein CASSILGVISYNEQFF.

The chain is built from TRBV7-9 and TRBJ1-2; 9 nucleotides align to TRBD1. The trim removed 4 bases at V and 3 bases at J, leaving 3 bases unmatched. This CDR3 is 14 amino acids long. Per germline, CDR1 SEHNR and CDR2 FQNEAQ (reference sequence). The CDR3 nucleotides read TGTGCCAGCAGCTACGGACAGGGGCACTATGGCTACACCTTC. It specifies CASSYGQGHYGYTF.

The chain is built from TRBV7-9 and TRBJ1-1; 8 bases align to TRBD1. Per germline, CDR1 SEHNR and CDR2 FQNEAQ (reference sequence). This CDR3 comprises 15 residues. V shed 2 bases, J shed 4 bases, and the junction held 6 bases outside the gene matches. In nucleotides, the CDR3 is TGTGCCAGCAGCTTATTTAGAGGACAGGGCACTGAAGCTTTCTTT. It is translated as CASSLFRGQGTEAFF.